Listed below are T cell receptor beta chains from one sample, sequenced in a study of identical twins. TCRdb reprocessed the 5' RACE reads with MiXCR, giving one entry per CDR3 protein. The repertoire includes around 300,000 distinct CDR3 sequences, about 8.3% of them detected once, and less than 2.5% sits in the top ten. These data also featured in a second study, about yellow fever vaccine responses in identical twins.

Input material: memory (CD45RO+) T cells sorted from blood. The receptors here all came from a woman aged 18 to 35 in good health. Both conserved end residues are part of each CDR3. D genes are given only for firm matches. A row's size may be missing; if present it is once, few, many or a size class.

size | D | J | V | CDR3 | DNA
many | TRBD2 | TRBJ2-3 | TRBV29-1 | CSVGTSGGADTQYF | TGCAGCGTTGGGACTAGCGGGGGGGCAGATACGCAGTATTTT
many | TRBD2 | TRBJ2-3 | TRBV7-8 | CASSPGTSGRGADTQYF | TGTGCCAGCAGCCCAGGGACTAGCGGGAGAGGGGCAGATACGCAGTATTTT
many | . | TRBJ2-2 | TRBV19 | CASSKETGELFF | TGTGCCAGTAGTAAAGAAACCGGGGAGCTGTTTTTT
few | TRBD1 | TRBJ2-2 | TRBV4-1 | CASSSGTGNTGELFF | TGCGCCAGCAGCTCCGGGACAGGGAACACCGGGGAGCTGTTTTTT
few | . | TRBJ2-7 | TRBV28 | CASSLRTFYEQYF | TGTGCCAGCAGTTTAAGGACCTTCTACGAGCAGTACTTC
few | . | TRBJ1-5 | TRBV6-1 | CASTTYWWDSNQPQHF | TGTGCCAGCACCACCTATTGGTGGGATAGCAATCAGCCCCAGCATTTT
few | TRBD2 | TRBJ2-2 | TRBV28 | CASTTSGETGELFF | TGTGCCAGCACCACTAGCGGGGAAACCGGGGAGCTGTTTTTT
few | TRBD1 | TRBJ1-1 | TRBV7-9 | CASSLFGTAEAFF | TGTGCCAGCAGCCTATTTGGGACAGCCGAAGCTTTCTTT
many | . | TRBJ1-6 | TRBV7-2 | CASSLRSNSPLHF | TGTGCCAGCAGCTTACGGAGTAATTCACCCCTCCACTTT
. | TRBD1 | TRBJ2-3 | TRBV13 | CASSPQIQGGGSTDTQYF | TGTGCCAGCAGCCCCCAGATACAGGGGGGCGGAAGCACAGATACGCAGTATTTT
few | . | TRBJ2-1 | TRBV14 | CASSHKRDPAREQFF | TGTGCCAGCAGCCACAAGAGGGACCCGGCGCGCGAGCAGTTCTTC
. | TRBD1 | TRBJ1-4 | TRBV7-8 | CASSLRDRGGEKLFF | TGTGCCAGCAGCTTAAGGGACAGGGGAGGGGAAAAACTGTTTTTT
few | . | TRBJ2-7 | TRBV27 | CASSLRDSVGYEQYF | TGTGCCAGCAGTTTACGGGACTCGGTTGGATACGAGCAGTACTTC
many | . | TRBJ2-1 | TRBV14 | CASSQASTAHNEQFF | TGTGCCAGCAGCCAAGCTAGCACCGCCCACAATGAGCAGTTCTTC
many | TRBD2 | TRBJ2-1 | TRBV27 | CASSFHFAGGYNEQFF | TGTGCCAGCAGTTTCCACTTTGCGGGGGGCTACAATGAGCAGTTCTTC
. | . | TRBJ2-5 | TRBV25-1 | CASSEREETQYF | TGTGCCAGCAGTGAGAGGGAAGAGACCCAGTACTTC
. | TRBD2 | TRBJ2-2 | TRBV9 | CASSPRLAGGRGTGELFF | TGTGCCAGCAGCCCTCGACTAGCGGGGGGGCGGGGCACCGGGGAGCTGTTTTTT
many | TRBD1 | TRBJ1-6 | TRBV5-1 | CASSPDRDNSPLHF | TGCGCCAGCAGCCCGGACAGGGATAATTCACCCCTCCACTTT
many | . | TRBJ2-4 | TRBV7-2 | CASSLGSGLAKNIQYF | TGTGCCAGCAGCTTAGGGTCGGGCCTAGCCAAAAACATTCAGTACTTC
few | TRBD1 | TRBJ1-5 | TRBV11-2 | CASSSGQGMSEPQHF | TGTGCCAGCAGCTCCGGACAGGGGATGAGTGAGCCCCAGCATTTT
many | TRBD1 | TRBJ1-4 | TRBV4-2 | CASSQGGTGEEKLFF | TGTGCCAGCAGCCAAGGCGGTACAGGGGAAGAAAAACTGTTTTTT
few | . | TRBJ1-2 | TRBV18 | CASSPPGMTDYTF | TGTGCCAGCTCACCACCGGGAATGACAGACTACACCTTC